The 18 T cell receptor beta chains in this list originate from one sample, sequenced in a study of blood T cell repertoires in COVID-19. Assay: immunoSEQ multiplex PCR; the TCRdb copy retains only in-frame clones and omits some. This table has 350,000 to 450,000 clones, 85% appearing once. Sequencing input: peripheral blood. The receptor source for this set is a woman between 18 and 29 years old with acute or convalescent COVID-19.

The rearrangement links TRBV5-1 to TRBJ2-4; TRBD2 matches at 12 bases. J lost 0 bases, V lost 0 bases, and 4 bases had no gene match. This CDR3 contains 18 residues. Per germline, CDR1 SGHRS and CDR2 YFSETQ. In DNA, the CDR3 is TGCGCCAGCAGCTTGGAGCTAGCGGGGGGGCTAGCCAAAAACATTCAGTACTTC. This translates into CASSLELAGGLAKNIQYF.

The chain carries TRBV5-6 and TRBJ2-3; TRBD1 is a possible D gene (8 bases). The germline V gene has CDR1 SGHDT and CDR2 YYEEEE. Between the trimmed V and J ends, which lost 3 bases and 0 bases, there was a span of 17 bases. CDR3 length: 17 amino acids. This chain's CDR3 is CASSSLNRGGSTDTQYF. CDR3 nucleotides: TGTGCCAGCAGCTCACTTAACAGGGGGGGAAGCACAGATACGCAGTATTTT. Combining the CDR3 with reference TRBV5-6 and TRBJ2-3 gives the whole variable domain DAGVTQSPTHLIKTRGQQVTLRCSPKSGHDTVSWYQQALGQGPQFIFQYYEEEERQRGNFPDRFSGHQFPNYSSELNVNALLLGDSALYLCASSSLNRGGSTDTQYFGPGTRLTVL.

The chain combines TRBV7-9 with TRBJ2-2; D is unresolved. The CDR3 contains 15 residues. V was cut by 5 bases and J by 7 bases, with 17 bases left in between. Germline-derived CDR1 and CDR2 are SEHNR and FQNEAQ (reference sequence). CDR3 amino acids: CASSPYAGSGGELFF. For the CDR3, the DNA is TGTGCCAGCAGCCCCTATGCAGGTTCCGGCGGGGAGCTGTTTTTT.

The chain joins TRBV7-9 to TRBJ1-2; D is unresolved. The germline CDR1 and CDR2 sequences are SEHNR and FQNEAQ (reference sequence). Trimming left V 4 bases short and J 4 bases short, with 4 bases between. The CDR3 contains 11 residues. Written as DNA, the CDR3 is TGTGCCAGCAGCTCGGGCTATGGCTACACCTTC. It yields the protein CASSSGYGYTF.

The chain combines TRBV3-1 (or the pseudogene TRBV3-2) with TRBJ2-2; D not certain. Germline V gene sequence: CDR1 LGHDT, CDR2 YNNKEL (reference sequence). The CDR3 totals 13 residues. Trimming pared 3 bases from V and 2 bases from J, leaving 4 bases between. The CDR3, as DNA: TGTGCCAGCAGCCACCTTAACACCGGGGAGCTGTTTTTT. Amino acid sequence: CASSHLNTGELFF.

The chain recombines TRBV19 with TRBJ2-7; 10 positions agree with TRBD1. The CDR3 has 15 residues. Trimming removed 5 bases from V and 2 bases from J; junction bases left unmatched: 6. CDR1 is LNHDA and CDR2 is SQIVND in the germline V gene (reference sequence). This chain's CDR3 is CASSARTGGTYEQYF. DNA of the CDR3: TGTGCCAGTAGTGCCCGGACAGGGGGTACCTACGAGCAGTACTTC. Combining the CDR3 with reference TRBV19 and TRBJ2-7 gives the whole variable domain DGGITQSPKYLFRKEGQNVTLSCEQNLNHDAMYWYRQDPGQGLRLIYYSQIVNDFQKGDIAEGYSVSREKKESFPLTVTSAQKNPTAFYLCASSARTGGTYEQYFGPGTRLTVT.

The rearrangement uses TRBV2 and TRBJ1-4, with 9 bases matching TRBD1. Germline lookup yields CDR1 SNHLY and CDR2 FYNNEI. J was trimmed by 10 bases and V by 6 bases; bases with no gene match: 6. This CDR3 spans 13 amino acids. This chain's CDR3 is CASRLTGGVKLFF. CDR3 DNA: TGTGCCAGCAGGCTGACAGGGGGTGTAAAACTGTTTTTT.

The chain carries TRBV7-3 and TRBJ2-3; D gene uncertain. CDR1 is SGHTA and CDR2 is FQGTGA in the germline V gene. V lost 2 bases to trimming and J lost 2 bases, with 17 bases between them. The CDR3 is 17 amino acids. CDR3 in DNA: TGTGCCAGCAGCTTAGATGATGGCGGTATTGCCACAGATACGCAGTATTTT. It codes for CASSLDDGGIATDTQYF.

The gene calls are TRBV9 and TRBJ2-2; 10 bases agree with TRBD2. Unmatched junction bases numbered 8, after V lost 3 bases and J lost 6 bases. Germline values: CDR1 SGDLS, CDR2 YYNGEE. The CDR3 has 16 residues. In nucleotides, the CDR3 is TGTGCCAGCAGCGGAATAGCGGGGGGTGTTCCCGGGGAGCTGTTTTTT. Its translation is CASSGIAGGVPGELFF.

This sequence joins TRBV6-4 and TRBJ2-6, with a weak D call TRBD2 (6 bases). CDR1 and CDR2 (germline): MRHNA, SNTAGT. V was cut by 4 bases and J by 1 base, with 8 bases left in between. This CDR3 is 15 amino acids long. CDR3 loop: CASSVEGSGANVLTF. Here the CDR3 DNA reads TGTGCCAGCAGTGTGGAGGGTTCTGGGGCCAACGTCCTGACTTTC.

In its sample, this clone was seen a few times. V is TRBV18 and J is TRBJ1-1, with D possibly matching TRBD1 (5 bases). The germline CDR1 and CDR2 sequences are KGHSH and LQKENI. Between the trimmed V and J ends, which lost 6 bases and 1 base, there was a span of 15 bases. The CDR3 runs to 15 residues. CDR3 residues: CASSLGGGTNTEAFF. In DNA, the CDR3 is TGTGCCAGCTCCCTCGGGGGGGGAACGAACACTGAAGCTTTCTTT.

J is TRBJ2-1 and V is TRBV7-2; a possible D gene is TRBD2 (5 bases). V was pared by 6 bases and J by 0 bases, with 12 bases between. In germline, CDR1 is SGHTA, CDR2 FQGNSA. There are 15 residues in the CDR3. In DNA, the CDR3 is TGTGCCAGCAGACTTAGCGTAAGCTCCTACAATGAGCAGTTCTTC. Translated, it gives CASRLSVSSYNEQFF.

The chain is built from TRBV6-6 and TRBJ2-5, with 11 nucleotides matching TRBD2. Germline CDR1 is MNHNY and CDR2 is SVGAGI (reference sequence). With V trimmed by 7 bases and J by 1 base, 8 bases remained unmatched. This CDR3 is built from 16 residues. CDR3 in amino acids: CASTIRLAGSQETQYF. In DNA form, the CDR3 reads TGTGCCAGCACCATAAGACTAGCGGGATCCCAAGAGACCCAGTACTTC.

The V gene is TRBV21-1, the J gene TRBJ2-2; the table's D gene call, TRBD1, was not cross checked with the DNA. TRBV21-1 is a pseudogene segment. CDR3 length: 16 amino acids. CDR3 DNA: TGTGCCAGCAGACCAGGGCCAGGGTCTAGCACCGGGGAGCTGTTTTTT. Translated: CASRPGPGSSTGELFF.

The rearrangement uses TRBV29-1 and TRBJ1-4; D gene ambiguous. This CDR3 is built from 12 residues. The germline V and J ends were trimmed by 6 bases and 3 bases, with 8 bases remaining between them. From germline, CDR1 is SQVTM and CDR2 ANQGSEA. CDR3 DNA sequence: TGCAGCGTGAGGGAAGCTAATGAAAAACTGTTTTTT. Protein: CSVREANEKLFF.

The chain couples TRBV6-5 to TRBJ2-1, with 10 bases fitting TRBD2. V shed 5 bases and J 4 bases; nucleotides not matched to a gene: 2. There are 14 residues in the CDR3. From germline, CDR1 is MNHEY and CDR2 SVGAGI. CDR3 coding DNA: TGTGCCAGCAGTCTAGCGGGAGAGTACAATGAGCAGTTCTTC. Protein sequence: CASSLAGEYNEQFF.

This clone came up a few times. This sequence joins TRBV6-1 and TRBJ1-1; D is undetermined. CDR3 length: 14 residues. V lost 2 bases to trimming and J lost 1 base, with 8 bases between them. Germline V gives CDR1 MNHNS, CDR2 SASEGT. This CDR3 reads CASSESTANTEAFF. CDR3 coding DNA: TGTGCCAGCAGTGAAAGCACCGCGAACACTGAAGCTTTCTTT.

This clone has a single count. This chain connects TRBV3-1 (or the pseudogene TRBV3-2) to TRBJ2-2; D might be TRBD2 (5 bases). CDR3 length: 16 residues. Germline V gene sequence: CDR1 LGHDT, CDR2 YNNKEL (reference sequence). Trimming cost V 0 bases and J 3 bases, with 11 bases left between them. The CDR3 loop is CASSQDRGTYTGELFF. DNA of the CDR3: TGTGCCAGCAGCCAAGATCGGGGAACTTACACCGGGGAGCTGTTTTTT.